What follows describes a single TCR beta chain. On each TCR cDNA molecule, a unique molecular identifier was present. From the 5' RACE reads, TCRdb called clonotypes with MiXCR, one entry per CDR3 protein. The table lists about 94,000 distinct CDR3 sequences, 19% of them singletons, with about a fifth in the top ten. Time point indicated: blood at routine non-recurrence follow-up after resection. This specimen comes from a study of spatial heterogeneity in lung cancer. The V and J ends lost 3 bases and 4 bases, in that order; junction bases with no gene match: 6. The CDR3 is 15 residues long. The sample here was PBMCs, taken at follow-up. The rearrangement joins TRBV12-3 or TRBV12-4 to TRBJ2-5, with 9 positions matching TRBD1. The sequence was collected from a male donor with early-stage non-small cell lung cancer. CDR3 in DNA: TGTGCCAGCAGTTTTTCAGTGACAGGGGGAGAGACCCAGTACTTC. This codes for CASSFSVTGGETQYF.